The 3 T cell receptor beta chains reported below all come from one sample, sequenced in a study of monozygotic twins with inflammatory bowel disease. TCRdb re-called the 5' RACE reads; every CDR3 protein appears as one record, without DNA. The sample is made up of 350,000 to 550,000 distinct CDR3 sequences, and the top ten hold roughly 2.3% of it. Source material: blood. All receptors derive from a human donor with ulcerative colitis or Crohn's disease, or a healthy co-twin of an affected twin (not recorded which).

The V and J genes are TRBV7-2 and TRBJ2-1; the TCRdb D gene call, TRBD1, has no DNA to confirm it. CDR3 length: 16 amino acids. Germline CDR1 is SGHTA and CDR2 is FQGNSA. The CDR3 spells CASSLVGGGIYNEQFF.

The chain has TRBV5-6 and TRBJ2-3; TCRdb's D gene call, TRBD2, goes unchecked for lack of DNA. The CDR3 length is 14 residues. Germline-derived CDR1 and CDR2 are SGHDT and YYEEEE. The CDR3 loop is CASRSGLVTDTQYF.

This chain uses TRBV4-1 with TRBJ2-3; the TRBD1 assignment by TCRdb is unverifiable without DNA. The CDR3 runs 16 residues. Germline V gene lookup returns CDR1 MGHRA and CDR2 YSYEKL. CDR3 region: CASSHVGTGGMDTQYF.